This T cell receptor (beta chain) was sequenced during a study of blood T cell repertoires in COVID-19. Overall study context: Some COVID-19 samples were acute and others convalescent; all came from the United States, Italy and Spain.

Repertoires were generated with immunoSEQ multiplex PCR, while TCRdb's copy carries only in-frame clones and drops some. Of more than 200,000 clones listed, 80% to 90% are singletons. The CDR3 has 13 residues. The germline V and J ends were trimmed by 5 bases and 5 bases, with 9 bases remaining between them. Germline V gene lookup returns CDR1 SNHLY and CDR2 FYNNEI. One Seattle source followed patients from active infection through their disease course. Sequenced sample: peripheral blood. The TCR sequence derives from an elderly woman with COVID-19, enrolled during active disease. The chain uses TRBV2 and TRBJ2-2, with TRBD1 as a possible D gene (5 bases). The chain's CDR3 is CASSYSGTGELFF. CDR3 DNA sequence: TGTGCCAGCAGTTACTCAGGGACCGGGGAGCTGTTTTTT.